The entry below describes one T cell receptor beta chain. The antigen is undetermined. The data stem from a study of cytomegalovirus exposure and HLA in healthy donors. Study-level points and caveats: A later analysis found common viral pathogens apparently linked to several of the most significant clusters. Presence/absence analysis assumed near-uniform sequencing depth across donors.

The germline V gene has CDR1 SGHDN and CDR2 FVKESK. The CDR3 contains 13 residues. Trimming at V came to 5 bases and at J to 6 bases, leaving 4 bases not matched to a gene. The PCR used 60 Vbeta and 13 Jbeta primers. Profiled with immunoSEQ multiplex PCR; TCRdb holds only in-frame clones, not every one. This table has 150,000 to 180,000 clones, approximately 80% appearing once. V usage is TRBV14 and J usage is TRBJ2-7; 10 bases fit TRBD1. The sequence was collected from a man aged 30 to 39 in good health and CMV-seropositive. Sequences were obtained from PBMCs. CDR3 DNA sequence: TGTGCCAGCAGCTACGGACAGGGGGGCGAGCAGTACTTC. Protein product: CASSYGQGGEQYF.